These 12 T cell receptor beta chains were sequenced from one sample in a study of CD8+CD57+ T cells in acquired aplastic anemia. Whoever was chosen for sequencing had shown CD8+CD57+ cell expansion by flow cytometry. Template material for TCR beta VDJ and CDR3 profiling consisted of genomic DNA. Via MiXCR, TCRdb re-called the reads, giving one row per CDR3 protein. The repertoire holds roughly 500,000 distinct CDR3 sequences, with about a third as singletons. Sequences were obtained from sorted CD4+, CD8+, or CD8+CD57+ T cells (not recorded which) from PBMCs. The receptors come from a human donor with aplastic anemia.

The CDR3 protein is CASSFLRDSGANVLTF. CDR3 nucleotide sequence: TGTGCCAGCAGCTTTTTGAGGGACTCTGGGGCCAACGTCCTGACTTTC. The rearrangement links TRBV11-2 to TRBJ2-6; possibly TRBD2 for D (5 bases). The CDR3 spans 16 residues. CDR1 and CDR2 (germline): SGHAT, FQNNGV. Trimming removed 3 bases from V and 0 bases from J, with 9 bases in between.

The rearrangement joins TRBV19 to TRBJ1-2; the D gene is possibly TRBD1 (6 bases). CDR1 is LNHDA, CDR2 SQIVND, per germline (reference sequence). The V end was cut by 6 bases, the J end by 7 bases, with 6 bases between. This CDR3 has 10 residues. Here the CDR3 reads CASRGGGYTF. The CDR3 bases are TGTGCCAGTAGAGGGGGTGGCTACACCTTC. The variable domain in full, with the rest retrieved from reference TRBV19 and TRBJ1-2, is DGGITQSPKYLFRKEGQNVTLSCEQNLNHDAMYWYRQDPGQGLRLIYYSQIVNDFQKGDIAEGYSVSREKKESFPLTVTSAQKNPTAFYLCASRGGGYTFGSGTRLTVV.

This chain connects TRBV6-1 to TRBJ2-1; TRBD1 is a possible D gene (5 bases). Germline values: CDR1 MNHNS, CDR2 SASEGT. With 3 bases removed from V and 4 bases from J, the gap between germline ends came to 7 bases. This CDR3 region has 13 residues. The CDR3, as DNA: TGTGCCAGCAGTGAGCAGGGTTACAATGAGCAGTTCTTC. Protein product: CASSEQGYNEQFF.

This rearrangement joins TRBV18 to TRBJ2-5, with D uncertain. The V gene lost 0 bases and the J gene lost 5 bases, with 4 bases spanning the gap. CDR1 and CDR2 (germline): KGHSH, LQKENI. The CDR3 is 12 residues long. CDR3 in DNA: TGTGCCAGCTCACCACCGAGGGAGACCCAGTACTTC. The encoded protein is CASSPPRETQYF. The whole variable domain, filled in from reference TRBV18 and TRBJ2-5, reads NAGVMQNPRHLVRRRGQEARLRCSPMKGHSHVYWYRQLPEEGLKFMVYLQKENIIDESGMPKERFSAEFPKEGPSILRIQQVVRGDSAAYFCASSPPRETQYFGPGTRLLVL.

The rearrangement joins TRBV6-1 to TRBJ2-2; 7 bases agree with TRBD1. Germline V gene lookup returns CDR1 MNHNS and CDR2 SASEGT. J gave up 3 bases and V 6 bases, and 4 bases lay outside the gene matches. The CDR3 length is 14 residues. CDR3 nucleotide sequence: TGTGCCAGCAGAACAGGACAGGACACCGGGGAGCTGTTTTTT. It specifies CASRTGQDTGELFF.

CDR3 nucleotide sequence: TGTGCCAGCAGCGGGATGACAGGGAATTCACCCCTCCACTTT. Translating it yields CASSGMTGNSPLHF. This chain connects TRBV6-1 to TRBJ1-6; 7 bases are a match to TRBD1. Germline V gene data show CDR1 as MNHNS and CDR2 as SASEGT. The CDR3 runs 14 residues. V was pared by 6 bases and J by 7 bases, with 6 bases of the junction left unmatched.

This sequence joins TRBV11-3 and TRBJ2-7; 10 nucleotides agree with TRBD1. There are 14 residues in the CDR3. The ends lost 5 bases at V and 3 bases at J; junction bases unmatched: 4. In germline, CDR1 is SGHNT, CDR2 YENEEA. CDR3 loop: CASSMGQGYYEQYF. CDR3 coding DNA: TGTGCCAGCAGCATGGGACAGGGGTACTACGAGCAGTACTTC. Full variable domain (remainder filled in from reference TRBV11-3 and TRBJ2-7): EAGVVQSPRYKIIEKKQPVAFWCNPISGHNTLYWYLQNLGQGPELLIRYENEEAVDDSQLPKDRFSAERLKGVDSTLKIQPAELGDSAVYLCASSMGQGYYEQYFGPGTRLTVT.

This clonotype occurred a few times. The CDR3 loop is CASSSGTGGDEQYF. For the CDR3, the DNA is TGTGCCAGCAGCTCCGGGACAGGGGGCGACGAGCAGTACTTC. J is TRBJ2-7 and V is TRBV6-1; 12 nucleotides match TRBD1. CDR1 is MNHNS and CDR2 is SASEGT in the germline V gene. The CDR3 runs to 14 residues. V shed 6 bases, J shed 5 bases, and the junction held 5 bases outside the gene matches.

This sequence joins TRBV9 and TRBJ1-5; TRBD1 matches 7 bases. Unmatched junction bases numbered 9, after V lost 6 bases and J lost 0 bases. CDR1 is SGDLS, CDR2 YYNGEE, per germline. The CDR3 is made up of 16 amino acids. CDR3 nucleotides: TGTGCCAGCAAGAGACAGGGCGCGGTTAGCAATCAGCCCCAGCATTTT. It yields the protein CASKRQGAVSNQPQHF.

The chain links TRBV20-1 to TRBJ2-7, with 9 bases aligning to TRBD1. Looked up from germline, CDR1 is DFQATT and CDR2 is SNEGSKA (reference sequence). V was clipped by 0 bases and J by 2 bases; unmatched bases: 5. The CDR3 covers 15 residues. The DNA for the CDR3 is TGCAGTGCTAGAGATGAACGGGACAGGGCCTACGAGCAGTACTTC. It encodes CSARDERDRAYEQYF.

V usage is TRBV6-5 and J usage is TRBJ2-7; TRBD1 matches 9 bases. With 7 bases clipped from V and 7 bases from J, the junction kept 14 bases outside the gene matches. The CDR3 extends over 15 amino acids. The germline V gene has CDR1 MNHEY and CDR2 SVGAGI. The CDR3 DNA reads TGTGCCAGCAAACCCGCCGGGACAGGGAGGTATGAGCAGTACTTC. Its translation is CASKPAGTGRYEQYF.

The chain carries TRBV24-1 and TRBJ2-1; 10 bases fit TRBD2. The CDR3 is 13 amino acids. J lost 8 bases, V lost 6 bases, and 3 bases had no gene match. Germline values: CDR1 KGHDR, CDR2 SFDVKD. CDR3 in amino acids: CATSLAGEDEQFF. CDR3 in DNA: TGTGCCACCAGTCTAGCGGGAGAAGATGAGCAGTTCTTC.